These 8 T cell receptor beta chains originate from one sample sequenced in a study of PD-1 blockade in classical Hodgkin lymphoma. All patients relapsed after autologous stem cell transplantation, and brentuximab vedotin exposure varied. Libraries were prepared by immunoSEQ multiplex PCR; TCRdb keeps only in-frame clonotypes and omits some of them. The sample has about 100,000 clones; nearly 90% are singletons. Sequenced here: peripheral blood mononuclear cells (PBMCs), sampled before the second cycle of nivolumab. These receptors were taken from a human donor with classical Hodgkin lymphoma.

This clone appeared a single time. The rearrangement uses TRBV5-1 and TRBJ2-5; tentatively, D is TRBD1 (7 bases). The germline V gene has CDR1 SGHRS and CDR2 YFSETQ. V was clipped by 4 bases and J by 5 bases, with 12 bases between them. The CDR3 length is 13 residues. CDR3 nucleotides: TGCGCCAGCAGCGGGGGGACAGTTGAGACCCAGTACTTC. It encodes CASSGGTVETQYF.

The V and J genes are TRBV4-2 and TRBJ1-4; D gene uncertain. Trimming stripped 0 bases from V and 15 bases from J, with 11 bases between. The germline V gene encodes CDR1 LGHNA and CDR2 YNFKEQ. The CDR3 totals 12 residues. CDR3 sequence (DNA): TGTGCCAGCAGCCAAGATCGGGCTTATTTGTTTTTT. It encodes CASSQDRAYLFF.

The J gene is TRBJ2-2, the V gene TRBV15, with D unresolved. In germline, CDR1 is LNHNV, CDR2 YYDKDF (reference sequence). Trimming pared 7 bases from V and 1 base from J, leaving 16 bases between. The CDR3 extends over 16 amino acids. The CDR3 loop is CATTNFGGWNTGELFF. CDR3 DNA sequence: TGTGCCACCACCAATTTCGGCGGTTGGAACACCGGGGAGCTGTTTTTT.

This chain uses TRBV6-1 with TRBJ1-5, with unresolved D. V lost 0 bases to trimming and J lost 0 bases, with 6 bases between them. CDR3 length: 15 amino acids. Germline V gene data show CDR1 as MNHNS and CDR2 as SASEGT. CDR3 in amino acids: CASSEAQYSNQPQHF. Here the CDR3 DNA reads TGTGCCAGCAGTGAAGCCCAGTATAGCAATCAGCCCCAGCATTTT.

The chain couples TRBV5-8 to TRBJ2-1, with D tentatively TRBD2 (5 bases). The CDR3 runs to 15 residues. Per germline, CDR1 SGHTS and CDR2 YDEGEE. V gave up 2 bases and J gave up 4 bases, with 13 bases separating them. The chain's CDR3 is CASSLTPGIYNEQFF. Here the CDR3 DNA reads TGTGCCAGCAGCTTAACTCCCGGGATATACAATGAGCAGTTCTTC.

The CDR3 is CATSHDRGPAGYTF. CDR3 bases: TGTGCCACCAGCCATGACAGGGGGCCCGCTGGCTACACCTTC. The chain has TRBV15 and TRBJ1-2; 10 nucleotides line up with TRBD1. The trim removed 5 bases at V and 7 bases at J, leaving 7 bases unmatched. Looked up from germline, CDR1 is LNHNV and CDR2 is YYDKDF (reference sequence). The CDR3 is made up of 14 amino acids.

The chain combines TRBV4-3 with TRBJ2-7; a weak D match, TRBD1 (5 bases). CDR1 and CDR2 (germline): LGHNA, YSLEER. The CDR3 runs to 15 residues. Trimming removed 0 bases from V and 6 bases from J, with 15 bases in between. The CDR3: CASSQEWPRVGEQYF. In DNA, the CDR3 is TGCGCCAGCAGCCAAGAATGGCCCAGGGTAGGCGAGCAGTACTTC.

In nucleotides, the CDR3 is TGCGCCAGCAGCCAAGAGGTGTGGGCGCGGGCTTTCTTT. Translation gives CASSQEVWARAFF. The V and J genes are TRBV4-1 and TRBJ1-1; D unclear. Germline CDR1 and CDR2: MGHRA and YSYEKL. Trimming stripped 0 bases from V and 11 bases from J, with 13 bases between. CDR3 size: 13 residues.